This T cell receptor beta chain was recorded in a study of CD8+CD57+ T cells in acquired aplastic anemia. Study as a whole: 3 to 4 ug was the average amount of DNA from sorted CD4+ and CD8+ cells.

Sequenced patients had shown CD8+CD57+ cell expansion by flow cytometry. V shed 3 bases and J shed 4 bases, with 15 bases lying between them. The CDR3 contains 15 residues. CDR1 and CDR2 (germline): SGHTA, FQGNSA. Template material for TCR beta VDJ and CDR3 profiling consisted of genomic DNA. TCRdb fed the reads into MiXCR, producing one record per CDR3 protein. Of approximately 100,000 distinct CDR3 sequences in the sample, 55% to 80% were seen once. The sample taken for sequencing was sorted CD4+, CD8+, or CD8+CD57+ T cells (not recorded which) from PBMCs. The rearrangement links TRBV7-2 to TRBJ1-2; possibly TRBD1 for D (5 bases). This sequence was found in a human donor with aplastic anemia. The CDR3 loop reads CASSLDGGSGYGYTF. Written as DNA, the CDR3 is TGTGCCAGCAGCTTGGACGGGGGTTCGGGCTATGGCTACACCTTC.